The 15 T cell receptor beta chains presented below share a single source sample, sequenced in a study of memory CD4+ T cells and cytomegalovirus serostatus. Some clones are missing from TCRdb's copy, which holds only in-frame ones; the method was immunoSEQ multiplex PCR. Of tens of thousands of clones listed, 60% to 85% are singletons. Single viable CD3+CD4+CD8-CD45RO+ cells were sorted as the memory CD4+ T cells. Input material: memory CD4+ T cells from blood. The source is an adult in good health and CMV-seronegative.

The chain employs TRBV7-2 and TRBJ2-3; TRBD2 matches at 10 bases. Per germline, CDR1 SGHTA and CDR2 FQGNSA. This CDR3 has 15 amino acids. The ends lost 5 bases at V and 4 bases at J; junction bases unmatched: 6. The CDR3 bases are TGTGCCAGCAGCCCGGGACTAGCGATGGCAGATACGCAGTATTTT. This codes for CASSPGLAMADTQYF.

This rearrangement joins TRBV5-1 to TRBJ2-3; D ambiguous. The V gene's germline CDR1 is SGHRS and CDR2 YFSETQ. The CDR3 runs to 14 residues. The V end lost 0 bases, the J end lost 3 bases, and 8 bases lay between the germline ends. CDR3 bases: TGCGCCAGCAGCTTGGCTCACCAGACAGATACGCAGTATTTT. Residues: CASSLAHQTDTQYF.

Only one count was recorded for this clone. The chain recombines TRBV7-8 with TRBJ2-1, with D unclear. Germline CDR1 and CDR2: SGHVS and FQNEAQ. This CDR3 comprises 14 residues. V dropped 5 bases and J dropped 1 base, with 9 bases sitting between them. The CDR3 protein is CASSPKVSYNEQFF. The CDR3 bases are TGTGCCAGCAGCCCAAAGGTATCCTACAATGAGCAGTTCTTC. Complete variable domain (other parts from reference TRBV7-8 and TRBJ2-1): GAGVSQSPRYKVAKRGQDVALRCDPISGHVSLFWYQQALGQGPEFLTYFQNEAQLDKSGLPSDRFFAERPEGSVSTLKIQRTQQEDSAVYLCASSPKVSYNEQFFGPGTRLTVL.

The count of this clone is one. CDR3 in DNA: TGTGCCAGCAGTGAAGCCCCGTTAGGTTCTGGGAGAGCTTTCTTT. Its translation is CASSEAPLGSGRAFF. This sequence joins TRBV6-1 and TRBJ1-1, with unresolved D. CDR3 size: 15 residues. The V end lost 0 bases, the J end lost 10 bases, and 18 bases lay between the germline ends. From germline, CDR1 is MNHNS and CDR2 SASEGT.

CDR3 bases: TGTGCCAGCAGATGGGGGGGGAGCAATCAGCCCCAGCATTTT. Amino acid sequence: CASRWGGSNQPQHF. The chain carries TRBV6-1 and TRBJ1-5, with a tentative D call TRBD1 (5 bases). V lost 6 bases to trimming and J lost 1 base, with 10 bases between them. Germline values: CDR1 MNHNS, CDR2 SASEGT. The CDR3 runs 14 residues.

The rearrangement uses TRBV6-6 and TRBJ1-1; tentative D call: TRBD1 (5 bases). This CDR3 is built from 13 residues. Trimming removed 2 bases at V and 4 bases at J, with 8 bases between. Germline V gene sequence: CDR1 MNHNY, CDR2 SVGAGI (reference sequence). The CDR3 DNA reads TGTGCCAGCAGTTACAGGGGTGCCACTGAAGCTTTCTTT. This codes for CASSYRGATEAFF.

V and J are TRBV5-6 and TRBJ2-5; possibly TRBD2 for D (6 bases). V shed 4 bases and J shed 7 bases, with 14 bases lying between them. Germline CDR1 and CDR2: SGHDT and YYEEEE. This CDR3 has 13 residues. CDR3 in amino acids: CASSARGPRTQYF. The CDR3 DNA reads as TGTGCCAGCAGCGCGCGGGGACCTCGGACCCAGTACTTC.

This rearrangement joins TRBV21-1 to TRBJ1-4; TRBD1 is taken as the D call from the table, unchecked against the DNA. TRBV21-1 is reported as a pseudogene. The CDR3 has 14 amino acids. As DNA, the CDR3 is TGTGCCAGCAGCAGAACAGGGGCCGAAGAAAAACTGTTTTTT. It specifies CASSRTGAEEKLFF.

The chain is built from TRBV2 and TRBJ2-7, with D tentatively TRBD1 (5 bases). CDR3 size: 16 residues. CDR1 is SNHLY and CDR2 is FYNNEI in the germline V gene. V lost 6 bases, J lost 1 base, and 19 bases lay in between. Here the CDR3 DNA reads TGTGCCAGCAGGGACCGGCAGGGCCTAATATCCTACGAGCAGTACTTC. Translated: CASRDRQGLISYEQYF.

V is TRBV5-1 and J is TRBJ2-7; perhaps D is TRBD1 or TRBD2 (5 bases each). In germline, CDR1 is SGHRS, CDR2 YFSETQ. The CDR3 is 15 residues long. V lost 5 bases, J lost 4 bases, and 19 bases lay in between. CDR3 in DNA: TGCGCCAGCAGACCGGGACCAACCGTGACTTACGAGCAGTACTTC. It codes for CASRPGPTVTYEQYF. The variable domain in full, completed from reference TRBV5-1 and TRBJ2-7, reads KAGVTQTPRYLIKTRGQQVTLSCSPISGHRSVSWYQQTPGQGLQFLFEYFSETQRNKGNFPGRFSGRQFSNSRSEMNVSTLELGDSALYLCASRPGPTVTYEQYFGPGTRLTVT.

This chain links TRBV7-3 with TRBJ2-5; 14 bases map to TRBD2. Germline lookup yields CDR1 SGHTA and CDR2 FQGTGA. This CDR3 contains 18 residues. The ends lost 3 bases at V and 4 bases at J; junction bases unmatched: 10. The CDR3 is CASSLLSTSGGAVETQYF. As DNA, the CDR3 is TGTGCCAGCAGCTTGTTGTCGACTAGCGGGGGGGCCGTAGAGACCCAGTACTTC.

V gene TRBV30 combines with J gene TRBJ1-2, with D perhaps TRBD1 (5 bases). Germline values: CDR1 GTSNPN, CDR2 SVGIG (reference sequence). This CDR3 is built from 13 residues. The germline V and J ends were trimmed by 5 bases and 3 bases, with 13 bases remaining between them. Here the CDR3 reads CAWGKGSDYGYTF. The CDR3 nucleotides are TGTGCCTGGGGAAAGGGGTCTGACTATGGCTACACCTTC.

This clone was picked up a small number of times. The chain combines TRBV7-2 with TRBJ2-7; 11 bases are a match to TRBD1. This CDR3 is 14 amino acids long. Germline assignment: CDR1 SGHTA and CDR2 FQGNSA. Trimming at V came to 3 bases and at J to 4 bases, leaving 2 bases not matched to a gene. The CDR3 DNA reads TGTGCCAGCAGCTTGGACAGGGGGCTTTACGAGCAGTACTTC. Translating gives CASSLDRGLYEQYF. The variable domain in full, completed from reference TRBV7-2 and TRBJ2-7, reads GAGVSQSPSNKVTEKGKDVELRCDPISGHTALYWYRQSLGQGLEFLIYFQGNSAPDKSGLPSDRFSAERTGGSVSTLTIQRTQQEDSAVYLCASSLDRGLYEQYFGPGTRLTVT.

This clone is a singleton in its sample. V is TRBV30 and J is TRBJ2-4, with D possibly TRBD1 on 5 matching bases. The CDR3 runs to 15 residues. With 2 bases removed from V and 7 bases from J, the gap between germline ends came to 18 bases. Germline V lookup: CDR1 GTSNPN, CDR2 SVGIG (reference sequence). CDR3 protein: CAWSPPAGFSNIQYF. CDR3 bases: TGTGCCTGGAGTCCCCCGGCAGGGTTTTCTAACATTCAGTACTTC.

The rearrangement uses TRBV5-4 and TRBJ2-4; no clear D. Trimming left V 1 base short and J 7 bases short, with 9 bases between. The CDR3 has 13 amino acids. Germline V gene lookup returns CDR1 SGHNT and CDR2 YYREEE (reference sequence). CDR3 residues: CASSLHHGNIQYF. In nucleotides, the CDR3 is TGTGCCAGCAGCTTGCATCACGGCAACATTCAGTACTTC.